What follows are 18 T cell receptor beta chains derived from one specimen sequenced in a study of CD8+ T cells in alopecia areata. Extracted RNA was reverse transcribed, and the resulting cDNA served as sequencing template. The data were produced by immunoSEQ multiplex PCR, yet TCRdb's version contains in-frame clones alone and is incomplete. Of 120,000 or so clones in the sample, less than 80% were seen once. The specimen was CD4+ T cells sorted from blood. The receptors shown here come from a human donor in good health.

V usage is TRBV25-1 and J usage is TRBJ1-2, with D unclear. Deletions cut 1 base from V and 5 bases from J, with 14 bases between. Looked up from germline, CDR1 is MGHDK and CDR2 is SYGVNS. The CDR3 totals 15 residues. CDR3 sequence: CASSESITGGYGYTF. CDR3 DNA sequence: TGTGCCAGCAGTGAATCGATCACTGGAGGGTATGGCTACACCTTC.

This clone has more than one count but fewer than ten. The rearrangement uses TRBV5-6 and TRBJ1-5; no definite D call. Germline CDR1 reads SGHDT; CDR2 reads YYEEEE. The CDR3 contains 16 residues. V lost 4 bases, J lost 4 bases, and 18 bases lay in between. CDR3 sequence: CASSLLGPQGNQPQHF. Written as DNA, the CDR3 is TGTGCCAGCAGCCTTCTGGGTCCTCAAGGGAATCAGCCCCAGCATTTT.

The J gene is TRBJ1-2, the V gene TRBV18; the D gene is possibly TRBD1 (6 bases). The CDR3 extends over 14 amino acids. Deletions cut 6 bases from V and 6 bases from J, with 17 bases between. The germline gives CDR1 KGHSH, CDR2 LQKENI. As DNA, the CDR3 is TGTGCCAGCTCGCTTTCACAGGGAAACAATGGCTACACCTTC. Amino acid sequence: CASSLSQGNNGYTF.

The V and J genes are TRBV29-1 and TRBJ2-7; TRBD2 might be the D (6 bases). The CDR3 length is 14 residues. The germline V and J ends were trimmed by 7 bases and 4 bases, with 20 bases remaining between them. CDR1 SQVTM and CDR2 ANQGSEA come from the germline V gene. The CDR3 spells CSARTTPTGYEQYF. As DNA, the CDR3 is TGCAGCGCGCGGACTACCCCGACTGGGTACGAGCAGTACTTC.

The rearrangement uses TRBV14 and TRBJ1-2; the D is unclear. Trimming took 4 bases from V and 4 from J, leaving 16 bases between them. CDR1 SGHDN and CDR2 FVKESK come from the germline V gene. This CDR3 has 15 amino acids. CDR3 bases: TGTGCCAGCAGCCCGCACCCACCGGTAGGCTATGGCTACACCTTC. Translating it yields CASSPHPPVGYGYTF.

This chain joins TRBV6-6 and TRBJ2-5; 7 positions agree with TRBD1. Germline V gives CDR1 MNHNY, CDR2 SVGAGI (reference sequence). V lost 5 bases, J lost 2 bases, and 5 bases stayed unmatched. The CDR3 runs 14 residues. The CDR3 loop is CASSLRQGQETQYF. CDR3 DNA sequence: TGTGCCAGCAGTCTGCGACAGGGTCAAGAGACCCAGTACTTC.

This sequence joins TRBV7-2 and TRBJ2-3; 7 bases are shared with TRBD1. With V trimmed by 4 bases and J by 5 bases, 9 bases remained unmatched. Germline V lookup: CDR1 SGHTA, CDR2 FQGNSA. The CDR3 consists of 15 residues. CDR3 nucleotides: TGTGCCAGCAGCTCAACAGGGGATTCGGTAGATACGCAGTATTTT. Translating it yields CASSSTGDSVDTQYF.

J is TRBJ1-1 and V is TRBV13, with a tentative D call TRBD1 (6 bases). The CDR3 is made up of 14 amino acids. V lost 5 bases and J lost 4, with 14 bases in between. Germline assignment: CDR1 PRHDT and CDR2 FYEKMQ (reference sequence). The CDR3 DNA follows: TGTGCCAGCAGCGCCGCAACAGGGAGCACTGAAGCTTTCTTT. Its translation: CASSAATGSTEAFF.

The genes are TRBV30 and TRBJ2-7; 14 positions match TRBD2. CDR1 and CDR2 (germline): GTSNPN, SVGIG (reference sequence). The CDR3 length is 15 residues. The ends lost 4 bases at V and 6 bases at J; junction bases unmatched: 8. CDR3 region: CAWISSGLAGAEQYF. In nucleotides, the CDR3 is TGTGCCTGGATCTCCTCGGGACTAGCGGGGGCCGAGCAGTACTTC.

The chain joins TRBV5-1 to TRBJ1-2, with 9 bases identical to TRBD1. This CDR3 spans 15 amino acids. The ends lost 4 bases at V and 6 bases at J; junction bases unmatched: 10. Germline V gene lookup returns CDR1 SGHRS and CDR2 YFSETQ. CDR3 in DNA: TGCGCCAGCAGCCCAGGGACAGGGAGGCTGAATGGCTACACCTTC. Translated, it gives CASSPGTGRLNGYTF.

This clone came up once. The same CDR3 is also encoded by other DNA sequences in this sample. The gene calls are TRBV29-1 and TRBJ1-2; TRBD1 aligns across 7 bases. Germline loops: CDR1 SQVTM, CDR2 ANQGSEA. The CDR3 extends over 12 amino acids. The V segment lost 6 bases and the J segment 0 bases; nucleotides outside the gene matches: 1. The CDR3 loop is CSVGQANYGYTF. CDR3 DNA sequence: TGCAGCGTAGGACAGGCTAACTATGGCTACACCTTC.

The CDR3 reads CASSSLERGGSTDTQYF. The CDR3 bases are TGCGCCAGCAGCTCTTTGGAGCGGGGGGGCAGCACAGATACGCAGTATTTT. The rearrangement links TRBV5-1 to TRBJ2-3, with 10 positions matching TRBD2. Germline V lookup: CDR1 SGHRS, CDR2 YFSETQ. V gave up 3 bases and J gave up 0 bases; unmatched junction bases: 7. This CDR3 is 17 amino acids long. Full variable domain (rest looked up from reference TRBV5-1 and TRBJ2-3): KAGVTQTPRYLIKTRGQQVTLSCSPISGHRSVSWYQQTPGQGLQFLFEYFSETQRNKGNFPGRFSGRQFSNSRSEMNVSTLELGDSALYLCASSSLERGGSTDTQYFGPGTRLTVL.

As for this clone: Other nucleotide sequences from this sample produce the same CDR3. This rearrangement joins TRBV11-2 to TRBJ2-3; 8 positions match TRBD2. The germline gives CDR1 SGHAT, CDR2 FQNNGV. Germline trimming cut 5 bases from V and 0 bases from J; bases unmatched to any gene: 7. The CDR3 spans 16 residues. In DNA form, the CDR3 reads TGTGCCAGCAGCCTTGTGGGCGGGGGGAGCACAGATACGCAGTATTTT. This codes for CASSLVGGGSTDTQYF.

The chain recombines TRBV7-9 with TRBJ2-5; 7 bases fit TRBD1. Germline values: CDR1 SEHNR, CDR2 FQNEAQ (reference sequence). Trimming at V came to 5 bases and at J to 5 bases, leaving 2 bases not matched to a gene. This CDR3 has 12 residues. Here the CDR3 reads CASSARGETQYF. CDR3 bases: TGTGCCAGCAGCGCCAGGGGGGAGACCCAGTACTTC. Full variable domain (rest looked up from reference TRBV7-9 and TRBJ2-5): DTGVSQNPRHKITKRGQNVTFRCDPISEHNRLYWYRQTLGQGPEFLTYFQNEAQLEKSRLLSDRFSAERPKGSFSTLEIQRTEQGDSAMYLCASSARGETQYFGPGTRLLVL.

J is TRBJ2-6 and V is TRBV7-9; D unclear. V was pared by 5 bases and J by 0 bases, with 8 bases between. The CDR3 spans 15 residues. The V gene's germline CDR1 is SEHNR and CDR2 FQNEAQ (reference sequence). Here the CDR3 reads CASSTTYSGANVLTF. The CDR3 nucleotides are TGTGCCAGCAGCACAACATACTCTGGGGCCAACGTCCTGACTTTC.

This chain joins TRBV30 and TRBJ2-7; either TRBD1 or TRBD2 may fit D (5 bases each). Per the germline V gene, CDR1 is GTSNPN and CDR2 is SVGIG (reference sequence). Trimming shortened V by 0 bases and J by 7 bases, and 16 bases separated the two germline ends. The CDR3 is 14 residues long. CDR3 amino acids: CAWSVQGAGGEQYF. CDR3 in DNA: TGTGCCTGGAGTGTACAAGGGGCAGGAGGTGAGCAGTACTTC.

The V gene is TRBV12-5, the J gene TRBJ2-7; no definite D call. Looked up from germline, CDR1 is LGHNT and CDR2 is FRNRAP. V dropped 4 bases and J dropped 4 bases, with 14 bases sitting between them. The CDR3 length is 14 residues. CDR3 amino acids: CASGSPKPPYEQYF. The CDR3, as DNA: TGTGCTAGTGGTTCCCCGAAACCCCCGTACGAGCAGTACTTC.

This clone was picked up one time. This chain uses TRBV29-1 with TRBJ2-3; either TRBD1 or TRBD2 may fit D (5 bases each). The germline V gene encodes CDR1 SQVTM and CDR2 ANQGSEA. This CDR3 is 17 amino acids long. Trimming left V 5 bases short and J 2 bases short, with 23 bases between. CDR3 DNA: TGCAGCGTTCCAACCGCCGGGGCGCGAACAAACACAGATACGCAGTATTTT. Translating it yields CSVPTAGARTNTDTQYF.